These 19 T cell receptor beta chains originate from one sample sequenced in a study of blood T cell repertoires in COVID-19. TCRdb's copy holds only in-frame clones and misses some; the assay was immunoSEQ multiplex PCR. The data hold over 100,000 clones, with 85% to 90% observed a single time. Sequenced input: peripheral blood. The receptors were gathered from a man aged 45-65 years with acute or convalescent COVID-19.

The rearrangement joins TRBV10-3 to TRBJ2-4, with 13 positions matching TRBD2. With 4 bases clipped from V and 7 bases from J, the junction kept 16 bases outside the gene matches. The CDR3 spans 19 residues. Germline lookup yields CDR1 ENHRY and CDR2 SYGVKD. The CDR3 region has the DNA TGTGCCATCAGTGGTGGGACTAGCGGGGCCGCTCCCCCGGGTAACATTCAGTACTTC. This translates into CAISGGTSGAAPPGNIQYF.

In this sample, this clone turned up many times. This chain connects TRBV7-2 to TRBJ1-6; 7 bases agree with TRBD1. V dropped 5 bases and J dropped 2; count of bases not matched to a gene: 6. The CDR3 runs 16 residues. Per germline, CDR1 SGHTA and CDR2 FQGNSA. CDR3 DNA sequence: TGTGCCAGCAGCGCGTCCGGGACAGCCTATAATTCACCCCTCCACTTT. Translated, it gives CASSASGTAYNSPLHF. Combining the CDR3 with reference TRBV7-2 and TRBJ1-6 gives the whole variable domain GAGVSQSPSNKVTEKGKDVELRCDPISGHTALYWYRQSLGQGLEFLIYFQGNSAPDKSGLPSDRFSAERTGGSVSTLTIQRTQQEDSAVYLCASSASGTAYNSPLHFGNGTRLTVT.

Notes on this clone: The junction departs from the called germline gene at one end, perhaps through a read error. The chain is built from TRBV10-3 and TRBJ2-3; D not certain. The length of the CDR3 is 15 residues. CDR1 and CDR2 (germline): ENHRY, SYGVKD. The CDR3 region is CAISESGQASGTQYF. The CDR3 DNA follows: TGTGCCATCAGCGAGTCTGGGCAGGCCTCTGGTACGCAGTATTTT.

This rearrangement joins TRBV28 to TRBJ2-5, with 8 bases lining up with TRBD2. Germline trimming cut 2 bases from V and 5 bases from J; bases unmatched to any gene: 10. CDR1 MDHEN and CDR2 SYDVKM come from the germline V gene. This CDR3 is built from 16 residues. CDR3 residues: CASSLIGRGLGETQYF. CDR3 coding DNA: TGTGCCAGCAGTTTAATCGGGAGGGGACTTGGGGAGACCCAGTACTTC.

This chain links TRBV6-1 with TRBJ2-7, with unresolved D. This CDR3 spans 16 amino acids. V lost 0 bases, J lost 3 bases, and 15 bases lay in between. CDR1 and CDR2 (germline): MNHNS, SASEGT. The CDR3 region has the DNA TGTGCCAGCAGTGAAGCGAGTTCGTTCCAAGTCTACGAGCAGTACTTC. Its protein product is CASSEASSFQVYEQYF.

The chain is built from TRBV28 and TRBJ2-7, with TRBD2 matching over 15 bases. Germline assignment: CDR1 MDHEN and CDR2 SYDVKM. J lost 5 bases, V lost 9 bases, and 2 bases had no gene match. This CDR3 comprises 13 residues. CDR3 sequence (DNA): TGTGCCAGTGGGACTAGCGGGAGGAACGAGCAGTACTTC. The encoded protein is CASGTSGRNEQYF.

The V gene is TRBV5-4, the J gene TRBJ2-2; D gene unclear. CDR1 and CDR2 from the germline V gene are SGHNT and YYREEE (reference sequence). The CDR3 is made up of 13 amino acids. V was clipped by 4 bases and J by 4 bases, with 8 bases between them. CDR3 DNA: TGTGCCAGCAGCCTACCTCGCACCGGGGAGCTGTTTTTT. Amino acid sequence: CASSLPRTGELFF.

J is TRBJ1-1 and V is TRBV15, with TRBD1 matching over 10 bases. V shed 0 bases, J shed 3 bases, and the junction held 4 bases outside the gene matches. CDR3 length: 16 amino acids. CDR1 and CDR2 from the germline V gene are LNHNV and YYDKDF (reference sequence). CDR3 in DNA: TGTGCCACCAGCAGAGAGGGGGACAGGGGTCACACTGAAGCTTTCTTT. This translates into CATSREGDRGHTEAFF.

J is TRBJ2-3 and V is TRBV7-8; a possible D gene is TRBD2 (6 bases). V dropped 1 base and J dropped 2 bases, with 10 bases sitting between them. The germline V gene encodes CDR1 SGHVS and CDR2 FQNEAQ. The CDR3 has 15 residues. In DNA form, the CDR3 reads TGTGCCAGCAGCTTAGTGGGGAGGATCACAGATACGCAGTATTTT. Protein sequence: CASSLVGRITDTQYF.

The rearrangement joins TRBV29-1 to TRBJ1-1; 9 bases map to TRBD1. The V gene's germline CDR1 is SQVTM and CDR2 ANQGSEA. Germline trimming cut 7 bases from V and 3 bases from J; bases unmatched to any gene: 3. This CDR3 contains 12 residues. The CDR3 DNA follows: TGCAGCGGCCGACAGGGGGACACTGAAGCTTTCTTT. Protein product: CSGRQGDTEAFF.

The rearrangement uses TRBV3-1 (or the pseudogene TRBV3-2) and TRBJ1-2; no clear D gene. This CDR3 contains 12 residues. Germline CDR1 and CDR2: LGHDT and YNNKEL (reference sequence). V shed 3 bases and J shed 8 bases, with 10 bases lying between them. The CDR3 nucleotides are TGTGCCAGCAGCCAGGGGAGGAGGGGCTACACCTTC. Translated: CASSQGRRGYTF.

This chain connects TRBV28 to TRBJ1-2; D gene unclear. Trimming took off 4 bases at V and 0 bases at J, with 9 bases between the two ends. The CDR3 length is 14 residues. Germline CDR1 is MDHEN and CDR2 is SYDVKM. CDR3 nucleotide sequence: TGTGCCAGCAGTTCGTCCAGGACTAACTATGGCTACACCTTC. This encodes CASSSSRTNYGYTF.

The chain uses TRBV28 and TRBJ2-1; D not resolved. Germline V gives CDR1 MDHEN, CDR2 SYDVKM. V dropped 2 bases and J dropped 6 bases, with 8 bases sitting between them. The CDR3 extends over 13 amino acids. CDR3 DNA: TGTGCCAGCAGTTTACCCTTCCCCAATGAGCAGTTCTTC. Translated: CASSLPFPNEQFF. The full variable domain, with the rest looked up from reference TRBV28 and TRBJ2-1, is DVKVTQSSRYLVKRTGEKVFLECVQDMDHENMFWYRQDPGLGLRLIYFSYDVKMKEKGDIPEGYSVSREKKERFSLILESASTNQTSMYLCASSLPFPNEQFFGPGTRLTVL.

This chain links TRBV28 with TRBJ1-1, with D hard to call. This CDR3 region has 14 residues. Trimming took off 5 bases at V and 10 bases at J, with 20 bases between the two ends. CDR1 is MDHEN and CDR2 is SYDVKM in the germline V gene. The CDR3 loop reads CASSVTGRAGRAFF. CDR3 nucleotides: TGTGCCAGCAGTGTAACTGGACGCGCTGGGAGAGCTTTCTTT.

V and J are TRBV10-2 and TRBJ2-5, with 9 bases that match TRBD2. The CDR3 extends over 16 amino acids. Germline V gene lookup returns CDR1 WSHSY and CDR2 SAAADI. After removal of 6 bases from V and 2 bases from J, the junction contained 10 bases not matched to a gene. CDR3 in DNA: TGCGCCAGCAGAGCTCCGGGACTAGCTGGACAAGAGACCCAGTACTTC. Protein sequence: CASRAPGLAGQETQYF.

The J gene is TRBJ2-1, the V gene TRBV29-1, with 11 positions matching TRBD1. The CDR3 covers 13 residues. The trim removed 1 base at V and 9 bases at J, leaving 2 bases unmatched. Germline V CDR1 and CDR2: SQVTM, ANQGSEA. CDR3 nucleotides: TGCAGCGTTGAAGGGACAGGGGGCTTTGAGCAGTTCTTC. Translated: CSVEGTGGFEQFF.

This rearrangement joins TRBV5-1 to TRBJ2-1, with 7 bases matching TRBD2. Germline V gives CDR1 SGHRS, CDR2 YFSETQ. Trimming at V came to 6 bases and at J to 7 bases, leaving 7 bases not matched to a gene. The CDR3 is 13 amino acids. As DNA, the CDR3 is TGCGCCAGCAAAAGGTCCGGGAGGAATGAGCAGTTCTTC. Translating gives CASKRSGRNEQFF.

The chain has TRBV2 and TRBJ1-3, with unresolved D. The V gene lost 1 base and the J gene lost 1 base, with 11 bases spanning the gap. Germline CDR1 and CDR2: SNHLY and FYNNEI. The CDR3 is 16 amino acids. CDR3 in amino acids: CASSEGALDSGNTIYF. In nucleotides, the CDR3 is TGTGCCAGCAGTGAAGGGGCCCTCGATTCTGGAAACACCATATATTTT.

This clone was counted a few times. The chain recombines TRBV10-1 with TRBJ2-7, with TRBD2 matching over 12 bases. The length of the CDR3 is 16 residues. Unmatched junction bases numbered 12, after V lost 3 bases and J lost 9 bases. Germline V gene lookup returns CDR1 WNHNN and CDR2 SYGVQD (reference sequence). The CDR3 nucleotides are TGCGCCAGCAGTGATCAGGAAGGGCTAGCGGGAGGGGGGCAGTACTTC. Amino acids: CASSDQEGLAGGGQYF.